These 31 T cell receptor beta chains were all obtained from the same sample, sequenced in a study of T-cell reconstitution after alpha-beta-depleted transplantation in children. Molecular barcoding with unique molecular identifiers was used for the TCRbeta library. A single record per CDR3 protein comes from TCRdb applying MiXCR to the PCR reads. The data show about 400,000 distinct CDR3 sequences, roughly 15% seen once. The sequenced sample was PBMCs, mostly from graft donor cells, obtained 360 days after TCRalphabeta/CD19-depleted stem cell transplant. Receptors were obtained from a boy less than two years old who had a stem cell transplant for Wiskott-Aldrich syndrome, so the T cells may come from the graft donor.

The chain is built from TRBV20-1 and TRBJ2-5, with a possible D match to TRBD1 (5 bases). CDR1 and CDR2 (germline): DFQATT, SNEGSKA (reference sequence). The CDR3 spans 15 residues. Between the trimmed V and J ends, which lost 0 bases and 7 bases, there was a span of 18 bases. In DNA form, the CDR3 reads TGCAGTGCTAGAGAGGGGCCTTTACCGGAAGGGACCCAGTACTTC. Translation gives CSAREGPLPEGTQYF.

This clonotype was observed a few times. V gene TRBV7-2 combines with J gene TRBJ2-3; D tentatively fits TRBD1 or TRBD2 (5 bases each). In germline, CDR1 is SGHTA, CDR2 FQGNSA. Trimming left V 0 bases short and J 8 bases short, with 15 bases between. The CDR3 sequence is 15 residues long. This CDR3 reads CASSLAGTRRGTQYF. The CDR3, as DNA: TGTGCCAGCAGCTTAGCGGGGACCCGACGAGGTACGCAGTATTTT.

The chain joins TRBV25-1 to TRBJ2-3; TRBD1 or TRBD2 may be the D gene (5 bases each). The CDR3 sequence is 16 residues long. Germline CDR1 and CDR2: MGHDK and SYGVNS. V was trimmed by 4 bases and J by 2 bases, leaving 16 bases between them. DNA of the CDR3: TGTGCCAGCAGTGCCTCGACCCGGGACCTCACAGATACGCAGTATTTT. This encodes CASSASTRDLTDTQYF. The full variable domain, rest sourced from reference TRBV25-1 and TRBJ2-3, is EADIYQTPRYLVIGTGKKITLECSQTMGHDKMYWYQQDPGMELHLIHYSYGVNSTEKGDLSSESTVSRIRTEHFPLTLESARPSHTSQYLCASSASTRDLTDTQYFGPGTRLTVL.

V usage is TRBV29-1 and J usage is TRBJ2-3; 8 positions match TRBD1. The J segment lost 4 bases and the V segment lost 4 bases, leaving 1 base of the junction unmatched. This CDR3 comprises 12 residues. CDR1 and CDR2 from the germline V gene are SQVTM and ANQGSEA. The CDR3 DNA reads as TGCAGCGTTGCACAGGGGGCAGATACGCAGTATTTT. As protein: CSVAQGADTQYF.

This chain connects TRBV28 to TRBJ2-5; 11 positions match TRBD1. The trim removed 5 bases at V and 5 bases at J, leaving 7 bases unmatched. Germline V gives CDR1 MDHEN, CDR2 SYDVKM. This CDR3 region has 15 residues. CDR3 sequence reads: CASSLSDRGRETQYF. The CDR3 DNA reads as TGTGCCAGCAGTCTATCGGACAGGGGGCGGGAGACCCAGTACTTC.

The chain is built from TRBV6-2 or TRBV6-3 and TRBJ2-5; tentatively, D is TRBD1 (6 bases). V was clipped by 7 bases and J by 4 bases, with 19 bases between them. The CDR3 runs 15 residues. Germline V gene lookup returns CDR1 MNHEY and CDR2 SVGEGT. The CDR3 loop is CASTRSGFRGETQYF. CDR3 DNA sequence: TGTGCCAGCACCCGGTCGGGCTTCAGGGGAGAGACCCAGTACTTC.

The chain combines TRBV28 with TRBJ2-1, with 11 nucleotides matching TRBD2. CDR1 is MDHEN, CDR2 SYDVKM, per germline. The CDR3 extends over 15 amino acids. The V segment lost 4 bases and the J segment 8 bases; nucleotides outside the gene matches: 7. CDR3 sequence (DNA): TGTGCCAGCAGTTCCCCGGGACTAGCGGTGGATGAGCAGTTCTTC. Amino acid sequence: CASSSPGLAVDEQFF.

With respect to this clonotype: One junction end does not reproduce the germline sequence, and a read error may be involved. The CDR3 nucleotides read TGTGCCATCAGTTTGGGCCGGGACAGGGGTCTTCTAGCCAAAAACATTCAGTACTTC. It encodes CAISLGRDRGLLAKNIQYF. The chain links TRBV12-3 or TRBV12-4 to TRBJ2-4; 10 bases are a match to TRBD1. This CDR3 spans 19 amino acids.

This rearrangement joins TRBV7-6 to TRBJ2-5; no reliable D call. The CDR3 has 13 amino acids. Germline CDR1 reads SGHVS; CDR2 reads FNYEAQ. The germline V and J ends were trimmed by 2 bases and 7 bases, with 11 bases remaining between them. The CDR3 region is CASSLSKGLTQYF. CDR3 sequence (DNA): TGTGCCAGCAGCTTATCGAAGGGCTTGACCCAGTACTTC.

The rearrangement joins TRBV7-1 to TRBJ2-1; 11 nucleotides align to TRBD2. TRBV7-1 is given ORF status, its function remaining uncertain. V trimming: 2 bases; J trimming: 0 bases; junction bases outside the gene matches: 15. The CDR3 loop spans 21 amino acids. CDR3 sequence reads: CASSSFWRLAGNPNSYNEQFF. For the CDR3, the DNA is TGTGCCAGCAGCTCATTCTGGCGACTAGCGGGAAACCCGAACTCCTACAATGAGCAGTTCTTC.

Written as DNA, the CDR3 is TGTGCCATCAGTCCCTGGACAGGTAGGGGCACTGAAGCTTTCTTT. Its translation: CAISPWTGRGTEAFF. The rearrangement links TRBV10-3 to TRBJ1-1; 7 nucleotides agree with TRBD1. The germline V gene has CDR1 ENHRY and CDR2 SYGVKD. CDR3 length: 15 residues. Germline trimming cut 5 bases from V and 4 bases from J; bases unmatched to any gene: 10.

A note on this clonotype: A much more abundant neighbour one base away suggests this may be a read error. Written as DNA, the CDR3 is TGCGCCAGCAGCTTGGCCCTTAGCGGGAGTTACAATGAGCAGTTCTTC. Translated: CASSLALSGSYNEQFF. The chain employs TRBV5-1 and TRBJ2-1; 9 bases match TRBD2. Trimming at V came to 0 bases and at J to 4 bases, leaving 5 bases not matched to a gene. The germline V gene encodes CDR1 SGHRS and CDR2 YFSETQ. The CDR3 contains 16 residues.

V usage is TRBV3-1 and J usage is TRBJ2-5; no firm D call. The CDR3 has 15 amino acids. Trimming cost V 1 base and J 5 bases, with 14 bases left between them. The V gene's germline CDR1 is LGHDT and CDR2 YNNKEL (reference sequence). For the CDR3, the DNA is TGTGCCAGCAGCCAAGTAGGAGTCAGTTGGGAGACCCAGTACTTC. The encoded protein is CASSQVGVSWETQYF.

This clonotype was recorded a few times. Likely a read error: the CDR3 ends without its conserved phenylalanine or tryptophan. Because the CDR3's place on the DNA is in doubt, the DNA is left out and the CDR3 is given as listed by TCRdb. V usage is TRBV29-1 and J usage is TRBJ2-7. From its first to its last residue, the CDR3 has 8 amino acids. Germline V gives CDR1 SQVTM, CDR2 ANQGSEA. This CDR3 is CSVIAPEE.

This clonotype was observed at least ten times. The V call is TRBV7-2, the J call TRBJ2-1; D remains ambiguous. The CDR3 covers 13 residues. The germline CDR1 and CDR2 sequences are SGHTA and FQGNSA. Deletions cut 7 bases from V and 4 bases from J, with 11 bases between. The chain's CDR3 is CASNREPYNEQFF. The DNA of the CDR3 is TGTGCCAGCAATCGAGAACCTTACAATGAGCAGTTCTTC.

J is TRBJ2-5 and V is TRBV12-5, with a possible D match to TRBD2 (5 bases). Germline V gene data show CDR1 as LGHNT and CDR2 as FRNRAP. The germline V and J ends were trimmed by 0 bases and 2 bases, with 19 bases remaining between them. The CDR3 sequence is 18 residues long. CDR3 region: CASGLVEGRNLPQETQYF. CDR3 DNA sequence: TGTGCTAGTGGTTTGGTAGAGGGAAGGAATTTACCACAAGAGACCCAGTACTTC.

The CDR3 sequence is CASSLGDRGLGTGELFF. CDR3 coding DNA: TGCGCCAGCAGCTTGGGAGACAGGGGGCTGGGCACCGGGGAGCTGTTTTTT. V is TRBV5-1 and J is TRBJ2-2; 10 positions match TRBD1. The CDR3 is made up of 17 amino acids. Per the germline V gene, CDR1 is SGHRS and CDR2 is YFSETQ. The junction had 6 bases not matched to a gene; V was cut back by 0 bases and J by 4 bases.

The chain recombines TRBV10-3 with TRBJ1-1, with D uncertain. Germline assignment: CDR1 ENHRY and CDR2 SYGVKD. The CDR3 is 11 residues long. Trimming left V 10 bases short and J 0 bases short, with 6 bases between. CDR3 residues: CATALNTEAFF. CDR3 bases: TGTGCCACTGCACTGAACACTGAAGCTTTCTTT.

The chain has TRBV12-3 or TRBV12-4 and TRBJ1-1; D not certain. V dropped 7 bases and J dropped 0 bases, with 9 bases sitting between them. The CDR3 consists of 13 residues. Here the CDR3 reads CASTRNVNTEAFF. CDR3 coding DNA: TGTGCCAGCACCCGAAACGTGAACACTGAAGCTTTCTTT.

The chain recombines TRBV12-3 or TRBV12-4 with TRBJ2-3, with TRBD2 identical over 9 bases. The CDR3 length is 16 residues. Trimming took 6 bases from V and 2 from J; bases not matched to a gene: 9. This CDR3 reads CASSRKAGGLTDTQYF. The CDR3 DNA reads as TGTGCCAGCAGCCGAAAAGCGGGAGGCCTCACAGATACGCAGTATTTT.

The chain couples TRBV7-8 to TRBJ2-1, with 7 bases identical to TRBD1. The CDR3 runs 15 residues. The germline V gene encodes CDR1 SGHVS and CDR2 FQNEAQ. V dropped 7 bases and J dropped 1; count of bases not matched to a gene: 7. For the CDR3, the DNA is TGTGCCAGCACCCCTTCAGGGGGTTCCTACAATGAGCAGTTCTTC. Translation gives CASTPSGGSYNEQFF.

The CDR3 sequence is CASSQVSRRSYEQYF. DNA of the CDR3: TGTGCCAGCAGCCAAGTGTCCCGAAGGTCCTACGAGCAGTACTTC. V is TRBV3-1 and J is TRBJ2-7; D is undetermined. This CDR3 spans 15 amino acids. Germline-derived CDR1 and CDR2 are LGHDT and YNNKEL (reference sequence). Trimming stripped 1 base from V and 1 base from J, with 11 bases between.

The chain employs TRBV27 and TRBJ2-3; D is possibly TRBD1 or TRBD2 (6 bases each). The CDR3 loop spans 13 amino acids. Trimming took 3 bases from V and 6 from J, leaving 10 bases between them. The germline V gene has CDR1 MNHEY and CDR2 SMNVEV (reference sequence). This chain's CDR3 is CASSFRGPDTQYF. In DNA form, the CDR3 reads TGTGCCAGCAGTTTTCGGGGGCCTGATACGCAGTATTTT.

This clonotype was seen more than once but under ten times. The V call is TRBV11-2, the J call TRBJ2-7; D remains unclear. Germline CDR1 and CDR2: SGHAT and FQNNGV. The CDR3 is made up of 15 amino acids. V gave up 0 bases and J gave up 2 bases, with 11 bases separating them. The CDR3 DNA reads as TGTGCCAGCAGCTTAGATCTCCGCGGTCCCTACGAGCAGTACTTC. Its translation: CASSLDLRGPYEQYF.

This clonotype was detected ten times or more. The chain combines TRBV24-1 with TRBJ2-1; 16 positions match TRBD2. The CDR3 is made up of 20 amino acids. CDR1 and CDR2 (germline): KGHDR, SFDVKD. The trim removed 4 bases at V and 1 base at J, leaving 9 bases unmatched. The CDR3 here is CATSDPGTSGGVGSYNEQFF. The CDR3 DNA sequence: TGTGCCACCAGTGACCCCGGGACTAGCGGGGGGGTTGGGTCCTACAATGAGCAGTTCTTC.

The sample holds a few counts of this clonotype. The chain is built from TRBV29-1 and TRBJ2-5, with D perhaps matching TRBD1 (6 bases). The CDR3 has 13 amino acids. Trimming removed 3 bases at V and 7 bases at J, with 15 bases between. In germline, CDR1 is SQVTM, CDR2 ANQGSEA. The CDR3 DNA reads as TGCAGCGTTGAGCGGCAGGGGAAGGGGACCCAGTACTTC. Protein product: CSVERQGKGTQYF.

CDR3 sequence reads: CASSLALSSGRVDTQYF. Written as DNA, the CDR3 is TGTGCCAGCAGCTTAGCGCTAAGTAGCGGGAGGGTCGATACGCAGTATTTT. This sequence joins TRBV7-2 and TRBJ2-3, with 11 positions matching TRBD2. The junction had 8 bases not matched to a gene; V was cut back by 0 bases and J by 6 bases. The CDR3 has 17 amino acids. From germline, CDR1 is SGHTA and CDR2 FQGNSA.

The V call is TRBV5-1, the J call TRBJ2-1; 10 positions agree with TRBD2. The CDR3 has 14 residues. Germline V gene data show CDR1 as SGHRS and CDR2 as YFSETQ. The J segment lost 9 bases and the V segment lost 0 bases, leaving 3 bases of the junction unmatched. The CDR3 coding sequence is TGCGCCAGCAGCTTGGTTAGCGGGGGGAGTGAGCAGTTCTTC. It yields the protein CASSLVSGGSEQFF.

This clonotype was observed a few times. The chain recombines TRBV20-1 with TRBJ2-7; 7 bases match TRBD2. CDR3 size: 13 residues. V lost 1 base to trimming and J lost 4 bases; unmatched junction nucleotides: 4. Germline CDR1 and CDR2: DFQATT and SNEGSKA (reference sequence). CDR3 in amino acids: CSARVGGRYEQYF. For the CDR3, the DNA is TGCAGTGCTAGAGTGGGGGGGAGGTACGAGCAGTACTTC.

V and J are TRBV20-1 and TRBJ2-7; D could derive from TRBD1 or TRBD2 (6 bases each). The CDR3 length is 18 residues. Germline CDR1 is DFQATT and CDR2 is SNEGSKA (reference sequence). Deletions cut 0 bases from V and 3 bases from J, with 24 bases between. The CDR3 coding sequence is TGCAGTGCTAGAGATGCGGGACAAGTTACCTCTAGCCGCTACGAGCAGTACTTC. Translated, it gives CSARDAGQVTSSRYEQYF.

The rearrangement links TRBV5-1 to TRBJ2-7; 9 bases agree with TRBD2. Germline CDR1 is SGHRS and CDR2 is YFSETQ. The CDR3 runs to 19 residues. The trim removed 3 bases at V and 4 bases at J, leaving 20 bases unmatched. Here the CDR3 reads CASSSDSGLAGKKKYEQYF. CDR3 in DNA: TGCGCCAGCAGCTCCGACTCGGGGCTAGCGGGGAAAAAAAAGTACGAGCAGTACTTC. Based on the CDR3 plus reference TRBV5-1 and TRBJ2-7, the full variable domain is KAGVTQTPRYLIKTRGQQVTLSCSPISGHRSVSWYQQTPGQGLQFLFEYFSETQRNKGNFPGRFSGRQFSNSRSEMNVSTLELGDSALYLCASSSDSGLAGKKKYEQYFGPGTRLTVT.